The rows below give T cell receptor beta chains drawn from one sample of a study of blood T cell repertoires in COVID-19. Here immunoSEQ multiplex PCR was the method, and the copy in TCRdb shows in-frame clones only, minus some. The top ten hold about 1.8% of the sample, which has tens of thousands of clones, 90% seen once. Sequenced input: peripheral blood. The receptors were sampled from a man aged 60 to 69 with acute or convalescent COVID-19. Each CDR3 is given with its conserved first and last residue. D genes are given only for firm matches. Clone size is not always given. Where it is, it says once, few, many or a class for expanded clones.

size: once
length: 15
D: TRBD2
J: TRBJ2-2
V: TRBV7-9
DNA: TGTGCCAGCACTACACTAGCGGGTCCCACCGGGGAGCTGTTTTTT
CDR3: CASTTLAGPTGELFF

size: once
length: 14
D: TRBD1
J: TRBJ1-1
V: TRBV29-1
DNA: TGCAGCGTCGTACAGGGGGCTCGATACACTGAAGCTTTCTTT
CDR3: CSVVQGARYTEAFF

size: NA
length: 14
D: TRBD1
J: TRBJ2-7
V: TRBV27
DNA: TGTGCCAGCAGTACATGGACAGGGGCCTACGAGCAGTACTTC
CDR3: CASSTWTGAYEQYF

size: NA
length: 12
D: NA
J: TRBJ2-2
V: TRBV29-1
DNA: TGCAGCGTAAGCCCCCCGACCGGGGAGCTGTTTTTT
CDR3: CSVSPPTGELFF

size: NA
length: 15
D: TRBD1
J: TRBJ1-1
V: TRBV7-9
DNA: TGTGCCAGCAGCAGGGGGGGACAGTACTCCACTGAAGCTTTCTTT
CDR3: CASSRGGQYSTEAFF

size: NA
length: 16
D: TRBD2
J: TRBJ2-1
V: TRBV29-1
DNA: TGCAGTTCGGGGACTAGCGGGAGTCTGCACCCCCATGAGCAGTTCTTC
CDR3: CSSGTSGSLHPHEQFF

size: NA
length: 16
D: NA
J: TRBJ1-1
V: TRBV4-1
DNA: TGCGCCAGCAGCCGAGACCCCCCCGGGGGTTGGGCTGAAGCTTTCTTT
CDR3: CASSRDPPGGWAEAFF

size: NA
length: 15
D: NA
J: TRBJ1-5
V: TRBV3-1/TRBV3-2
DNA: TGTGCCAGCAGCCAAGATGCCAGGGGAAATCAGCCCCAGCATTTT
CDR3: CASSQDARGNQPQHF

size: NA
length: 14
D: NA
J: TRBJ2-7
V: TRBV21-1
DNA: TGTGCCAGATTCAACGGCGGGAGGACCCACGAGCAGTACTTC
CDR3: CARFNGGRTHEQYF

size: NA
length: 15
D: TRBD1
J: TRBJ1-2
V: TRBV29-1
DNA: TGCAGCGTTGTGGGGGGAACCGGGACAGCAGATGGCTACACCTTC
CDR3: CSVVGGTGTADGYTF

size: NA
length: 15
D: TRBD1
J: TRBJ1-5
V: TRBV28
DNA: TGTGCCAGCAGTTTACCGGACAGGGGCAATCAGCCCCAGCATTTT
CDR3: CASSLPDRGNQPQHF

size: NA
length: 14
D: NA
J: TRBJ1-2
V: TRBV11-3
DNA: TGTGCCAGCAGCTTAGATACAGAATATGATGGCTACACCTTC
CDR3: CASSLDTEYDGYTF

size: NA
length: 15
D: NA
J: TRBJ2-3
V: TRBV5-1
DNA: TGCGCCAGCAGCCGGGGACAAACTAGCACAGATACGCAGTATTTT
CDR3: CASSRGQTSTDTQYF

size: NA
length: 17
D: NA
J: TRBJ2-3
V: TRBV27
DNA: TGTGCCAGCAGTTTATCGAGCGCCTGGGTTGGCACAGATACGCAGTATTTT
CDR3: CASSLSSAWVGTDTQYF

size: NA
length: 16
D: TRBD2
J: TRBJ2-1
V: TRBV3-1/TRBV3-2
DNA: TGTGCCAGCAGCCAAGGCACTAGCGGGAGGGTCAATGAGCAGTTCTTC
CDR3: CASSQGTSGRVNEQFF

size: NA
length: 16
D: NA
J: TRBJ1-1
V: TRBV11-2
DNA: TGTGCCAGCAGCTTAGATCGGGGAGGAGAGAACACTGAAGCTTTCTTT
CDR3: CASSLDRGGENTEAFF

size: NA
length: 18
D: TRBD2
J: TRBJ2-3
V: TRBV29-1
DNA: TGCAGCGTTGAAGGTGGACTAGCGGACGGCCTTAGCACAGATACGCAGTATTTT
CDR3: CSVEGGLADGLSTDTQYF

size: NA
length: 11
D: NA
J: TRBJ2-7
V: TRBV21-1
DNA: TGTGCCCCTCCCGTTTCCTACGAGCAGTACTTC
CDR3: CAPPVSYEQYF

size: once
length: 13
D: NA
J: TRBJ2-1
V: TRBV7-2
DNA: TGTGCCAGCAGCTTAGGGGGGGAGGATGAGCAGTTCTTC
CDR3: CASSLGGEDEQFF

size: NA
length: 13
D: NA
J: TRBJ1-5
V: TRBV4-2
DNA: TGTGCCAGCAGCCAACCCGGCAATCAGCCCCAGCATTTT
CDR3: CASSQPGNQPQHF

size: once
length: 14
D: NA
J: TRBJ2-7
V: TRBV11-2
DNA: TGTGCCAGCAGCTTAGAGGCGGGATCCTACGAGCAGTACTTC
CDR3: CASSLEAGSYEQYF

size: many
length: 13
D: NA
J: TRBJ2-5
V: TRBV2
DNA: TGTGCCAGCAGTGGATCTAGAGACGAGACCCAGTACTTC
CDR3: CASSGSRDETQYF

size: once
length: 18
D: TRBD2
J: TRBJ2-1
V: TRBV5-1
DNA: TGCGCCAGCAGCTTGGGACTAGCGGGAGCTGTCTCCTACAATGAGCAGTTCTTC
CDR3: CASSLGLAGAVSYNEQFF

size: NA
length: 11
D: NA
J: TRBJ2-1
V: TRBV12-3/TRBV12-4
DNA: TGTGCCAGCAGTTTAGTCGATGAGCAGTTCTTC
CDR3: CASSLVDEQFF

size: NA
length: 13
D: NA
J: TRBJ2-3
V: TRBV6-2/TRBV6-3
DNA: TGTGCCAGCAGTTACTCGGAGCGGGATACGCAGTATTTT
CDR3: CASSYSERDTQYF

size: NA
length: 17
D: TRBD2
J: TRBJ2-1
V: TRBV4-3
DNA: TGCGCCAGCAGCCAAGATCGAGCGGGAGGGCCAGTGGATGAGCAGTTCTTC
CDR3: CASSQDRAGGPVDEQFF

size: NA
length: 19
D: NA
J: TRBJ2-7
V: TRBV6-2/TRBV6-3
DNA: TGTGCCAGCAGTTCAGGTCTTGGCCGGGATGGGCGCGCCTCGTACGAGCAGTACTTC
CDR3: CASSSGLGRDGRASYEQYF

size: once
length: 16
D: TRBD2
J: TRBJ2-1
V: TRBV25-1
DNA: TGTGCCAGCAGTGAATTGGGAGGGAGTTCCTACAATGAGCAGTTCTTC
CDR3: CASSELGGSSYNEQFF

size: NA
length: 14
D: NA
J: TRBJ2-5
V: TRBV2
DNA: TGTGCCAGCAGTCGAACGGGGGGCGGAGAGACCCAGTACTTC
CDR3: CASSRTGGGETQYF

size: NA
length: 13
D: NA
J: TRBJ1-4
V: TRBV27
DNA: TGTGCCAGCAGTCCCGGGTATAATGAAAAACTGTTTTTT
CDR3: CASSPGYNEKLFF

size: NA
length: 15
D: NA
J: TRBJ2-1
V: TRBV7-2
DNA: TGTGCCAGCAGCTTAGCCCCAGGCTCCTACAATGAGCAGTTCTTC
CDR3: CASSLAPGSYNEQFF

size: NA
length: 16
D: TRBD1
J: TRBJ2-7
V: TRBV5-6
DNA: TGTGCCACATCAGAAACAAGGACAGGGGGCTCCTACGAGCAGTACTTC
CDR3: CATSETRTGGSYEQYF

size: NA
length: 14
D: TRBD1
J: TRBJ2-2
V: TRBV24-1
DNA: TGTGCCACCAGAAGGACAGGGGACACCGGGGAGCTGTTTTTT
CDR3: CATRRTGDTGELFF

size: few
length: 17
D: TRBD1
J: TRBJ2-6
V: TRBV7-9
DNA: TGTGCCAGCAGCCCCGGGACAGAGTTGCCTGGGGCCAACGTCCTGACTTTC
CDR3: CASSPGTELPGANVLTF

size: NA
length: 15
D: TRBD2
J: TRBJ2-1
V: TRBV4-1
DNA: TGCGCCAGCAGCCCTCTAGCGGGAGGGCTCAATGAGCAGTTCTTC
CDR3: CASSPLAGGLNEQFF

size: NA
length: 14
D: TRBD1
J: TRBJ1-2
V: TRBV6-5
DNA: TGTGCCAGCAGTTACCGACAGGGCCTCTATGGCTACACCTTC
CDR3: CASSYRQGLYGYTF

size: NA
length: 15
D: TRBD1
J: TRBJ1-1
V: TRBV15
DNA: TGTGCCACCAGCAGAGATTTCAGCCAGGGGGCTGAAGCTTTCTTT
CDR3: CATSRDFSQGAEAFF

size: NA
length: 16
D: TRBD1
J: TRBJ1-1
V: TRBV19
DNA: TGTGCCAGTATTTATGGGACAGGGGGCGATTTGACTGAAGCTTTCTTT
CDR3: CASIYGTGGDLTEAFF

size: once
length: 13
D: NA
J: TRBJ2-2
V: TRBV7-3
DNA: TGTGCCAGCAGCTTCCAGGGTTCCGGGGAGCTGTTTTTT
CDR3: CASSFQGSGELFF

size: NA
length: 14
D: NA
J: TRBJ2-7
V: TRBV28
DNA: TGTGCCAGCAGTCCGTACAGGGAGGGCTTCGAGCAGTACTTC
CDR3: CASSPYREGFEQYF

size: NA
length: 14
D: TRBD2
J: TRBJ2-7
V: TRBV27
DNA: TGTGCCAGCAGTGCCACCCGGACTAGCTACGAGCAGTACTTC
CDR3: CASSATRTSYEQYF

size: NA
length: 14
D: TRBD1
J: TRBJ2-7
V: TRBV5-1
DNA: TGCGCCAGCAGCCCCGGACAGGCCTTGGACGAGCAGTACTTC
CDR3: CASSPGQALDEQYF

size: NA
length: 18
D: TRBD1
J: TRBJ2-6
V: TRBV5-6
DNA: TGTGCCAGCAGCTCGCCGGGACAGACTTACTCTGGGGCCAACGTCCTGACTTTC
CDR3: CASSSPGQTYSGANVLTF

size: NA
length: 16
D: TRBD1
J: TRBJ1-6
V: TRBV4-3
DNA: TGCGCCAGCAGCCAAGACGCCGGGACAGGGGGATCACCCCTCCACTTT
CDR3: CASSQDAGTGGSPLHF

size: NA
length: 12
D: NA
J: TRBJ2-1
V: TRBV27
DNA: TGTGCCAGCAGCCCAGGAGGGACTGAGCAGTTCTTC
CDR3: CASSPGGTEQFF

size: NA
length: 13
D: TRBD1
J: TRBJ1-1
V: TRBV14
DNA: TGTGCCAGCAGCCACTCAGGGGGTCCTGAAGCTTTCTTT
CDR3: CASSHSGGPEAFF

size: NA
length: 15
D: TRBD2
J: TRBJ2-5
V: TRBV19
DNA: TGTGCCAGTAGTTATACTAGCGGTGACCAAGAGACCCAGTACTTC
CDR3: CASSYTSGDQETQYF